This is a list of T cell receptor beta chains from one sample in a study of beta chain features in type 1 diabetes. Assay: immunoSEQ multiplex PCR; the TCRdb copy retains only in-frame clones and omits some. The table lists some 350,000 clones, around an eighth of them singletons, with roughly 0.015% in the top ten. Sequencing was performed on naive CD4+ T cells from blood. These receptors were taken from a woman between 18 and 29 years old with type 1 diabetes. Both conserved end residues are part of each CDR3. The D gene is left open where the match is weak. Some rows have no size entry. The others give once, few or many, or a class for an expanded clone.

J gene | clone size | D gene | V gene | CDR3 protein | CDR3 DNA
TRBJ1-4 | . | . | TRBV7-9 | CASSQRNLNEKLFF | TGTGCCAGCAGCCAGCGCAACCTTAATGAAAAACTGTTTTTT
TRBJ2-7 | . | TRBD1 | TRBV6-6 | CASSYFGTGVFEQYF | TGTGCCAGCAGTTACTTCGGAACAGGGGTCTTCGAGCAGTACTTC
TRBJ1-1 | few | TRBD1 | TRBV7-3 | CASSLKGQGRNTEAFF | TGTGCCAGCAGCTTAAAGGGACAGGGAAGGAACACTGAAGCTTTCTTT
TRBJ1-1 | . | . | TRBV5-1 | CASSLIQLNTEAFF | TGCGCCAGCAGCTTGATACAGTTGAACACTGAAGCTTTCTTT
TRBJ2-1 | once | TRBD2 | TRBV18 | CASSSLLAGEYNEQFF | TGTGCCAGCTCAAGTCTTCTAGCGGGGGAGTACAATGAGCAGTTCTTC
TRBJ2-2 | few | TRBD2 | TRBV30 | CAWKSGSGRAGELFF | TGTGCCTGGAAGTCCGGCAGCGGGAGGGCCGGGGAGCTGTTTTTT
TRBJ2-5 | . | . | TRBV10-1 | CASIPNGVWETQYF | TGCGCCAGCATTCCGAACGGGGTATGGGAGACCCAGTACTTC
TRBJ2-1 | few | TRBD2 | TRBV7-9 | CASSFTSGRAYNEQFF | TGTGCCAGCAGCTTTACTAGCGGGAGGGCCTACAATGAGCAGTTCTTC
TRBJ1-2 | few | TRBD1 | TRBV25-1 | CASSERQGWGYGYTF | TGTGCCAGCAGTGAAAGACAGGGGTGGGGCTATGGCTACACCTTC
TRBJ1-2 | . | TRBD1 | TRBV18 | CASSPMGQGDNYGYTF | TGTGCCAGCTCACCGATGGGACAGGGGGATAACTATGGCTACACCTTC
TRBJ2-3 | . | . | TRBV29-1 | CSVERAWGTDTQYF | TGCAGCGTTGAAAGAGCGTGGGGCACAGATACGCAGTATTTT
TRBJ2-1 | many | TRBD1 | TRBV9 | CASSSRGEQFF | TGTGCCAGCAGCTCCAGGGGGGAGCAGTTCTTC
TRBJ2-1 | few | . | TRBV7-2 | CASSLQGLGEQFF | TGTGCCAGCAGCTTACAGGGGCTGGGGGAGCAGTTCTTC
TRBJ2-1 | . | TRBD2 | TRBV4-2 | CASRLTLAVRSNEQFF | TGTGCCAGCAGACTTACCCTAGCGGTACGCTCCAATGAGCAGTTCTTC
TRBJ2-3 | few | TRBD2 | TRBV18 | CASSAGLAGVGTDTQYF | TGTGCCAGCTCAGCCGGACTAGCGGGAGTCGGCACAGATACGCAGTATTTT
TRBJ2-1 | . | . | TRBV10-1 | CASSDGWEQFF | TGCGCCAGCAGTGACGGGTGGGAGCAGTTCTTC
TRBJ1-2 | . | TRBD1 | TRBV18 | CASSLQGEGYGYTF | TGTGCCAGCTCATTACAGGGGGAAGGCTATGGCTACACCTTC
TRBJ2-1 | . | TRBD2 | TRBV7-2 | CASSFEREQHEQFF | TGTGCCAGCAGCTTCGAGCGGGAGCAACATGAGCAGTTCTTC
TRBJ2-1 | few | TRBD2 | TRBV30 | CAWSKIRTSGSFNEQFF | TGTGCCTGGAGCAAGATACGGACTAGCGGGAGCTTCAATGAGCAGTTCTTC
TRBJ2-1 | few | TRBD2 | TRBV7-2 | CASSPRLAGGPSSYNEQFF | TGTGCCAGCAGCCCGCGACTAGCGGGAGGTCCTAGCTCCTACAATGAGCAGTTCTTC
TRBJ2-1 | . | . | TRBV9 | CASSASSYNEQFF | TGTGCCAGCAGCGCGAGCTCCTACAATGAGCAGTTCTTC
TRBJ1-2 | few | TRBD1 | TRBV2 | CASPPDREHYGYTF | TGTGCCAGCCCCCCTGACAGGGAGCACTATGGCTACACCTTC
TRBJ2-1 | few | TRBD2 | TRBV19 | CASSIVYPGGRTYNEQFF | TGTGCCAGTAGTATCGTCTACCCGGGCGGGAGGACCTACAATGAGCAGTTCTTC
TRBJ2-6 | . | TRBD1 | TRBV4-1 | CASSKTGVGANVLTF | TGCGCCAGCAGCAAAACAGGGGTTGGGGCCAACGTCCTGACTTTC
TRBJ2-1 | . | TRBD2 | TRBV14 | CASSQRGGTYNEQFF | TGTGCCAGCAGCCAACGCGGGGGGACCTACAATGAGCAGTTCTTC
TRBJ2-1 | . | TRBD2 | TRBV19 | CASSIVAGGPKNEQFF | TGTGCCAGTAGTATAGTGGCGGGAGGGCCTAAGAATGAGCAGTTCTTC
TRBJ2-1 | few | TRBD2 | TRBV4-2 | CASSHQTLTSGRTLGDEQFF | TGTGCCAGCAGCCATCAAACGCTTACTAGCGGGAGGACACTTGGGGATGAGCAGTTCTTC
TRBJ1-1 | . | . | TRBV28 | CATLATAFTEAFF | TGTGCCACCTTAGCAACCGCCTTCACTGAAGCTTTCTTT
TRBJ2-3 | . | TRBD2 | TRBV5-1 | CASRIEAGRSDTQYF | TGCGCCAGCAGGATTGAAGCGGGGCGTTCGGATACGCAGTATTTT
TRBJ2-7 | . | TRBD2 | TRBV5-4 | CASKRAGGGYEQYF | TGTGCCAGCAAGAGGGCGGGAGGTGGATACGAGCAGTACTTC
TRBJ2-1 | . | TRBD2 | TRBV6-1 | CASSGLAVYNEQFF | TGTGCCAGCAGTGGACTAGCGGTTTACAATGAGCAGTTCTTC
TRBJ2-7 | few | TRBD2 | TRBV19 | CASSRLATYEQYF | TGTGCCAGTAGTAGACTAGCAACATACGAGCAGTACTTC
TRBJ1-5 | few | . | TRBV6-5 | CASSERLGNQPQHF | TGTGCCAGCAGTGAGCGACTTGGAAATCAGCCCCAGCATTTT
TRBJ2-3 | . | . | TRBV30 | CAWGDSRDTQYF | TGTGCCTGGGGGGACTCCAGAGATACGCAGTATTTT
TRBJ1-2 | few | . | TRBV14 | CASSPRYGGGRPYGYTF | TGTGCCAGCAGTCCAAGATATGGCGGGGGCCGGCCCTATGGCTACACCTTC
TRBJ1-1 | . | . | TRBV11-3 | CASSATGDTEAFF | TGTGCCAGCAGCGCGACAGGAGACACTGAAGCTTTCTTT
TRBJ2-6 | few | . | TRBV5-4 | CASSSYRDTRSGANVLTF | TGTGCCAGCAGCTCCTACCGGGACACGCGCTCTGGGGCCAACGTCCTGACTTTC
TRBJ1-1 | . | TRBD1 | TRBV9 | CASSVDSGTGPEAFF | TGTGCCAGCAGCGTAGACTCCGGGACAGGGCCTGAAGCTTTCTTT
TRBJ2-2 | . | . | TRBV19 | CASSIVSDTGELFF | TGTGCCAGTAGTATCGTCAGCGACACCGGGGAGCTGTTTTTT
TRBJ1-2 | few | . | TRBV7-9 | CASSFRQGFYGYTF | TGTGCCAGCAGCTTTCGGCAGGGCTTCTATGGCTACACCTTC
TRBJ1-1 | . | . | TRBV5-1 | CASSSSTGGTEAFF | TGCGCCAGCAGTTCATCAACCGGAGGAACTGAAGCTTTCTTT
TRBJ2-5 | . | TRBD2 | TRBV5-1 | CATGLAGGETQYF | TGCGCCACGGGACTAGCGGGTGGGGAGACCCAGTACTTC
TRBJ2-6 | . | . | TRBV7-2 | CASSLGWESGANVLTF | TGTGCCAGCAGCTTAGGATGGGAGTCCGGGGCCAACGTCCTGACTTTC
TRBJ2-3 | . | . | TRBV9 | CASSAAGVGGVVTSTDTQYF | TGTGCCAGCAGCGCGGCAGGTGTTGGAGGCGTGGTGACGAGCACAGATACGCAGTATTTT
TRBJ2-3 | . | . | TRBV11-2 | CASSRSWGPTDTQYF | TGTGCCAGCAGTCGGAGCTGGGGCCCCACAGATACGCAGTATTTT
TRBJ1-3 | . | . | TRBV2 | CASSADAVFGNTIYF | TGTGCCAGCTCCGCCGATGCGGTGTTTGGGAACACCATATATTTT
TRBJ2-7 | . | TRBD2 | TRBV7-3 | CASSLTGGLGYEQYF | TGTGCCAGCAGCTTAACGGGCGGACTAGGCTACGAGCAGTACTTC
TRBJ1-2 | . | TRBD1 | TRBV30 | CAWMDRGSGYTF | TGTGCCTGGATGGACAGGGGGTCGGGCTACACCTTC
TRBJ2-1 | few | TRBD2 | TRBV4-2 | CASSRPGTSDSYNEQFF | TGTGCCAGCAGCCGGCCCGGGACTAGCGACTCCTACAATGAGCAGTTCTTC
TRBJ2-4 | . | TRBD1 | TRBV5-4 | CASSPDRVAKNIQYF | TGTGCCAGCAGCCCGGACAGGGTTGCCAAAAACATTCAGTACTTC
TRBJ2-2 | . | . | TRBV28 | CASSLTGGELFF | TGTGCCAGCAGTTTAACGGGCGGGGAGCTGTTTTTT
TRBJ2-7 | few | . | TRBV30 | CAWSSGYEQYF | TGTGCCTGGAGTTCCGGTTACGAGCAGTACTTC